The 29 T cell receptor beta chains below were found in one sample sequenced in a study of metastatic and nonmetastatic thyroid tumors. MiXCR re-clonotyped the PCR reads for TCRdb. The sample has over 9,000 clones; 27% are singletons. Thyroid surgery was preceded by no treatment in any patient. Sequencing used adjacent normal tissue. All receptors come from a male donor with papillary thyroid cancer or a benign thyroid nodule (not recorded which). Some clones in this sample may be carry-over from other donors' samples.

V and J are TRBV7-2 and TRBJ2-1; D perhaps matches TRBD2 (6 bases). V dropped 1 base and J dropped 4 bases, with 11 bases sitting between them. The CDR3 has 15 amino acids. In germline, CDR1 is SGHTA, CDR2 FQGNSA. In nucleotides, the CDR3 is TGTGCCAGCAGCTTAGGCGGGGCAAATTACAATGAGCAGTTCTTC. Protein sequence: CASSLGGANYNEQFF.

The sample holds a few counts of this clone. The V call is TRBV20-1, the J call TRBJ1-5; 8 positions match TRBD1. CDR1 is DFQATT and CDR2 is SNEGSKA in the germline V gene (reference sequence). This CDR3 comprises 15 residues. J lost 7 bases, V lost 6 bases, and 14 bases had no gene match. CDR3 residues: CSATRTGSGRQPQHF. DNA of the CDR3: TGCAGTGCAACCCGGACAGGGTCCGGAAGACAGCCCCAGCATTTT.

The chain employs TRBV5-4 and TRBJ2-1, with 8 bases fitting TRBD1. The CDR3 extends over 12 amino acids. The J segment lost 8 bases and the V segment lost 6 bases, leaving 4 bases of the junction unmatched. Germline lookup yields CDR1 SGHNT and CDR2 YYREEE (reference sequence). This CDR3 reads CASTHRGDEQFF. The CDR3, as DNA: TGTGCCAGCACCCACAGGGGGGATGAGCAGTTCTTC.

This clone counts as medium-sized. The chain couples TRBV7-6 to TRBJ1-6; no clear D. The germline CDR1 and CDR2 sequences are SGHVS and FNYEAQ. Between the trimmed V and J ends, which lost 5 bases and 0 bases, there was a span of 11 bases. This CDR3 has 16 amino acids. CDR3 DNA: TGTGCCAGCAGCGAATCCAGGAGCTCCTATAATTCACCCCTCCACTTT. Protein product: CASSESRSSYNSPLHF.

This clone appeared once. The chain recombines TRBV30 with TRBJ2-2; D not resolved. V was cut by 5 bases and J by 6 bases, with 1 base left in between. CDR3 length: 9 amino acids. Germline V gives CDR1 GTSNPN, CDR2 SVGIG (reference sequence). The CDR3 sequence: CAWPGELFF. CDR3 sequence (DNA): TGTGCCTGGCCCGGGGAGCTGTTTTTT.

This clone was observed once. The V and J genes are TRBV7-2 and TRBJ2-2; no reliable D call. The length of the CDR3 is 13 residues. Germline V gives CDR1 SGHTA, CDR2 FQGNSA. Trimming cost V 3 bases and J 2 bases, with 4 bases left between them. In DNA form, the CDR3 reads TGTGCCAGCAGCTTCTACAACACCGGGGAGCTGTTTTTT. Translating it yields CASSFYNTGELFF.

This clone was seen at least ten times. In DNA form, the CDR3 reads TGTGCCAGCAGCCAGGGGTTCTCTGGAAACACCATATATTTT. Its translation is CASSQGFSGNTIYF. J is TRBJ1-3 and V is TRBV3-1; D not resolved. V shed 3 bases and J shed 0 bases, with 6 bases lying between them. Germline CDR1 and CDR2: LGHDT and YNNKEL (reference sequence). This CDR3 has 14 residues.

The J gene is TRBJ1-2, the V gene TRBV12-3 or TRBV12-4; 7 nucleotides agree with TRBD1. Trimming removed 6 bases from V and 3 bases from J; junction bases left unmatched: 7. This CDR3 contains 14 residues. The CDR3 loop reads CASSDRVGHYGYTF. The CDR3 coding sequence is TGTGCCAGCAGCGACAGGGTTGGGCACTATGGCTACACCTTC.

This chain joins TRBV5-6 and TRBJ2-4; D remains unclear. Germline V gene lookup returns CDR1 SGHDT and CDR2 YYEEEE. V gave up 0 bases and J gave up 8 bases, with 6 bases separating them. This CDR3 spans 12 amino acids. Written as DNA, the CDR3 is TGTGCCAGCAGCTTGGGCCGGGACATTCAGTACTTC. Translating gives CASSLGRDIQYF.

The genes are TRBV20-1 and TRBJ2-5; a possible D gene is TRBD1 (6 bases). V lost 4 bases and J lost 1, with 13 bases in between. The CDR3 has 14 residues. CDR1 DFQATT and CDR2 SNEGSKA come from the germline V gene (reference sequence). The CDR3: CSANGGGCQETQYF. CDR3 coding DNA: TGCAGTGCTAATGGGGGCGGGTGCCAAGAGACCCAGTACTTC.

This clone has a handful of counts. The rearrangement joins TRBV20-1 to TRBJ1-1; D gene unclear. V shed 2 bases and J shed 4 bases, with 23 bases lying between them. The CDR3 contains 17 residues. Germline CDR1 is DFQATT and CDR2 is SNEGSKA (reference sequence). The CDR3 reads CSARFQGLFMGITEAFF. CDR3 DNA sequence: TGCAGTGCTAGATTCCAAGGTCTCTTTATGGGGATCACTGAAGCTTTCTTT.

A word on this clone: One junction end does not reproduce the germline sequence, and a read error may be involved. The chain combines TRBV7-7 with TRBJ2-5; weak D call: TRBD2 (6 bases). This CDR3 contains 14 residues. From germline, CDR1 is SSHAT and CDR2 FNYEAQ (reference sequence). DNA for the CDR3: TGTGCTAGCAGCTTAACGGAGGGCCAAGAGACCCAGTACTTC. Protein sequence: CASSLTEGQETQYF. Full variable domain (outside the CDR3, taken from reference TRBV7-7 and TRBJ2-5): GAGVSQSPRYKVTKRGQDVTLRCDPISSHATLYWYQQALGQGPEFLTYFNYEAQPDKSGLPSDRFSAERPEGSISTLTIQRTEQRDSAMYRCASSLTEGQETQYFGPGTRLLVL.

This chain joins TRBV20-1 and TRBJ2-3, with TRBD1 matching 9 bases. The V segment lost 3 bases and the J segment 6 bases; nucleotides outside the gene matches: 7. From germline, CDR1 is DFQATT and CDR2 SNEGSKA (reference sequence). CDR3 length: 14 amino acids. CDR3 protein: CSARWGTGLDTQYF. CDR3 DNA sequence: TGCAGTGCTAGGTGGGGGACAGGGTTGGATACGCAGTATTTT.

The V and J genes are TRBV3-1 and TRBJ2-1, with D perhaps matching TRBD1 (5 bases). Germline lookup yields CDR1 LGHDT and CDR2 YNNKEL (reference sequence). Trimming took 2 bases from V and 10 from J, leaving 9 bases between them. There are 12 residues in the CDR3. In DNA form, the CDR3 reads TGTGCCAGCAGCCAACAGGGTCGCGAGCAGTTCTTC. Translated, it gives CASSQQGREQFF.

By share, this clone counts as medium-sized. The gene calls are TRBV3-1 and TRBJ1-4; D uncertain. Trimming removed 1 base from V and 3 bases from J, with 3 bases in between. CDR3 length: 13 residues. Germline V CDR1 and CDR2: LGHDT, YNNKEL (reference sequence). CDR3 in DNA: TGTGCCAGCAGCCAAGGGCCTAATGAAAAACTGTTTTTT. Its translation: CASSQGPNEKLFF.

By share of the sample, this clone is medium-sized. The chain is built from TRBV6-1 and TRBJ2-1, with TRBD1 matching 7 bases. The ends lost 6 bases at V and 6 bases at J; junction bases unmatched: 5. This CDR3 spans 13 amino acids. Germline V lookup: CDR1 MNHNS, CDR2 SASEGT. CDR3 residues: CASRGGAPNEQFF. The DNA for the CDR3 is TGTGCCAGCAGAGGGGGCGCCCCCAATGAGCAGTTCTTC.

This rearrangement joins TRBV20-1 to TRBJ2-7; 7 bases match TRBD1. Per germline, CDR1 DFQATT and CDR2 SNEGSKA (reference sequence). V was clipped by 4 bases and J by 1 base; unmatched bases: 10. This CDR3 comprises 15 residues. In DNA form, the CDR3 reads TGCAGTGCTACGAAATCCGGGACAGTATCCTACGAGCAGTACTTC. It codes for CSATKSGTVSYEQYF.

This clone has more than one count but fewer than ten. The V call is TRBV20-1, the J call TRBJ2-1; 10 nucleotides match TRBD1. The germline V gene encodes CDR1 DFQATT and CDR2 SNEGSKA (reference sequence). The junction had 14 bases not matched to a gene; V was cut back by 1 base and J by 8 bases. This CDR3 has 17 residues. CDR3 residues: CSARAGGTGENIDEQFF. The CDR3 DNA reads TGCAGTGCTAGAGCCGGCGGGACAGGGGAAAATATTGATGAGCAGTTCTTC.

This clone was counted once. The CDR3 coding sequence is TGCAGTGCTCCCCGCAGGGGGCGTAACAATGAGCAGTTCTTC. Residues: CSAPRRGRNNEQFF. V is TRBV20-1 and J is TRBJ2-1; 8 bases line up with TRBD1. The CDR3 spans 14 residues. Germline V gene lookup returns CDR1 DFQATT and CDR2 SNEGSKA (reference sequence). With V trimmed by 5 bases and J by 5 bases, 8 bases remained unmatched.

This clone was seen more than once but under ten times. The V call is TRBV2, the J call TRBJ1-1; the match to TRBD1 covers 7 bases. Trimming removed 7 bases from V and 8 bases from J; junction bases left unmatched: 13. The CDR3 is 14 residues long. Germline CDR1 and CDR2: SNHLY and FYNNEI. The CDR3 region is CASKLDYTGAEAFF. The CDR3 DNA reads as TGTGCCAGCAAACTCGATTACACAGGGGCGGAAGCTTTCTTT.

Worth noting for this clone: At one end the junction does not follow the germline gene, possibly because of a read error. The V gene is TRBV27, the J gene TRBJ2-7; D may match TRBD1 or TRBD2 (6 bases each). Germline V gene sequence: CDR1 MNHEY, CDR2 SMNVEV (reference sequence). CDR3 length: 14 amino acids. The CDR3 reads CASILSRGAYDQYF. The CDR3 DNA is TGTGCCAGCATTTTATCAAGGGGGGCCTACGATCAGTACTTC.

J is TRBJ1-1 and V is TRBV6-2 or TRBV6-3; tentatively, D is TRBD1 (5 bases). This CDR3 has 14 amino acids. V lost 2 bases and J lost 1, with 8 bases in between. CDR1 and CDR2 (germline): MNHEY, SVGEGT. CDR3 sequence reads: CASSYGGANTEAFF. In DNA form, the CDR3 reads TGTGCCAGCAGTTACGGGGGAGCGAACACTGAAGCTTTCTTT.

The chain has TRBV20-1 and TRBJ1-6, with 7 positions matching TRBD1. Trimming cost V 1 base and J 4 bases; bases outside gene matches: 7. The CDR3 loop spans 16 amino acids. The germline V gene encodes CDR1 DFQATT and CDR2 SNEGSKA (reference sequence). The CDR3 region is CSARASGQPYNSPLHF. The CDR3 DNA reads TGCAGTGCTAGAGCTTCGGGACAGCCATATAATTCACCCCTCCACTTT.

The V call is TRBV20-1, the J call TRBJ2-3, with 10 bases identical to TRBD2. The junction had 12 bases not matched to a gene; V was cut back by 1 base and J by 5 bases. The CDR3 has 17 residues. The germline V gene encodes CDR1 DFQATT and CDR2 SNEGSKA (reference sequence). The CDR3 DNA sequence: TGCAGTGCTAGAGTTAGCGGGAGGTTGGGGCCGGGAGATACGCAGTATTTT. It specifies CSARVSGRLGPGDTQYF.

This clone was detected a few times. The V gene is TRBV6-6, the J gene TRBJ1-2, with 7 nucleotides matching TRBD1. This CDR3 is 13 amino acids long. V lost 2 bases and J lost 6; bases outside the gene matches: 3. Germline assignment: CDR1 MNHNY and CDR2 SVGAGI (reference sequence). The CDR3 reads CASSYRDSDGYTF. The DNA for the CDR3 is TGTGCCAGCAGTTACCGGGACAGCGATGGCTACACCTTC.

The V gene is TRBV6-1, the J gene TRBJ2-5; D is possibly TRBD2 (5 bases). V lost 10 bases and J 5 bases, leaving 20 bases between the germline ends. CDR3 size: 14 residues. Per the germline V gene, CDR1 is MNHNS and CDR2 is SASEGT. The DNA for the CDR3 is TGTGCCACCGCGGACTCTTTGGATCAGGAGACCCAGTACTTC. Its protein product is CATADSLDQETQYF.

This clone was detected ten times or more. The genes are TRBV6-2 or TRBV6-3 and TRBJ2-7; 10 nucleotides match TRBD1. The CDR3 loop spans 14 amino acids. Unmatched junction bases numbered 7, after V lost 7 bases and J lost 4 bases. Germline CDR1 is MNHEY and CDR2 is SVGEGT. The CDR3 DNA follows: TGTGCCAGCAAGGCGACAGGGGGCATTTACGAGCAGTACTTC. Amino acid sequence: CASKATGGIYEQYF.

The genes are TRBV6-2 or TRBV6-3 and TRBJ1-5; D perhaps matches TRBD1 (5 bases). V was clipped by 2 bases and J by 7 bases, with 12 bases between them. The CDR3 length is 14 residues. Germline V gene data show CDR1 as MNHEY and CDR2 as SVGEGT. In DNA form, the CDR3 reads TGTGCCAGCAGTTACGGGAAGGGGTGGCAGCCCCAGCATTTT. This gives the protein CASSYGKGWQPQHF.

The sample holds many counts of this clone. The chain has TRBV6-5 and TRBJ1-3; no firm D call. Germline CDR1 and CDR2: MNHEY and SVGAGI. Trimming removed 2 bases from V and 4 bases from J, with 6 bases in between. This CDR3 comprises 13 residues. The CDR3 reads CASSYGEGNTIYF. The DNA of the CDR3 is TGTGCCAGCAGTTACGGGGAAGGAAACACCATATATTTT.